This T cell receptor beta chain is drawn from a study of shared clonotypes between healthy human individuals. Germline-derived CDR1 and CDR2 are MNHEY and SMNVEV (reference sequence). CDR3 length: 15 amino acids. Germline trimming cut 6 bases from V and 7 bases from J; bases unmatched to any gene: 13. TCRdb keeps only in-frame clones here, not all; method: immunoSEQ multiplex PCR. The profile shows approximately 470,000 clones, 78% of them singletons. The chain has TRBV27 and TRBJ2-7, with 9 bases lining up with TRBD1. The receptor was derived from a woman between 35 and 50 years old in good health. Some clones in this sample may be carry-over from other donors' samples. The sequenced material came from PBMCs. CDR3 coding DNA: TGTGCCAGCAGCACCCCGGGACAGGGTTTTTGGGAGCAGTACTTC. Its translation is CASSTPGQGFWEQYF.